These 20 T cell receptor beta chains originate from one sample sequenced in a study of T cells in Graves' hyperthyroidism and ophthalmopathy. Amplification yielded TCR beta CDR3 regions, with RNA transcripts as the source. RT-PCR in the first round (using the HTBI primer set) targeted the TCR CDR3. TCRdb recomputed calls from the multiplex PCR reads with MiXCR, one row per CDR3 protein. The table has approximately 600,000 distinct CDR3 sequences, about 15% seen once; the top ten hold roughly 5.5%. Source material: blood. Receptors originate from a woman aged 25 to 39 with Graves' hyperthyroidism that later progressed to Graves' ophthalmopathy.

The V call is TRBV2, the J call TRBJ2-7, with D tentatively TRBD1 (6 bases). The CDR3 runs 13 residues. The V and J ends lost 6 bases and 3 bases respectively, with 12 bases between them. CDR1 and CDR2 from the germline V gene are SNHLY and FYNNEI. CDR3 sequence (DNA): TGTGCCAGCAGACGAGACAGGTTCTACGAGCAGTACTTC. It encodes CASRRDRFYEQYF.

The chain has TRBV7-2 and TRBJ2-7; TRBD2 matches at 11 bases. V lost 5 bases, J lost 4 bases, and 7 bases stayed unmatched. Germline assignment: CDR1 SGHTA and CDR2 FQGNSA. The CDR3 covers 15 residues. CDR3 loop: CASSKLAGVSYEQYF. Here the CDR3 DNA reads TGTGCCAGCAGCAAACTAGCGGGAGTATCTTACGAGCAGTACTTC.

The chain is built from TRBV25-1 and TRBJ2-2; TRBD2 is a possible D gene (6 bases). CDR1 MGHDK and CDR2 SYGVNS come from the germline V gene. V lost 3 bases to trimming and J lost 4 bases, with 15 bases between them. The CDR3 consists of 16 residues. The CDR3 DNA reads TGTGCCAGCAGTGATGGGGGGAACTTGGGCACCGGGGAGCTGTTTTTT. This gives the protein CASSDGGNLGTGELFF.

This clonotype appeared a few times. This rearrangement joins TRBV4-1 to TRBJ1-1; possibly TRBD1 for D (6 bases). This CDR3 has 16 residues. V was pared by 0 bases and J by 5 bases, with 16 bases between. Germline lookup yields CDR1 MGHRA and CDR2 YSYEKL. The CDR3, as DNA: TGCGCCAGCAGCCAAGAATTCCAGGGGAGAGGGACTGAAGCTTTCTTT. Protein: CASSQEFQGRGTEAFF.

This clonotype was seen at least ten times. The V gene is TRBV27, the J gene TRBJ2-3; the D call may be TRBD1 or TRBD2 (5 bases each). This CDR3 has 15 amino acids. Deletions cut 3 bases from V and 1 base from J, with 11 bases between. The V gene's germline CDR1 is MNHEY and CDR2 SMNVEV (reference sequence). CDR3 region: CASSLLQGGTDTQYF. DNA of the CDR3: TGTGCCAGCAGTTTGCTCCAGGGAGGCACAGATACGCAGTATTTT.

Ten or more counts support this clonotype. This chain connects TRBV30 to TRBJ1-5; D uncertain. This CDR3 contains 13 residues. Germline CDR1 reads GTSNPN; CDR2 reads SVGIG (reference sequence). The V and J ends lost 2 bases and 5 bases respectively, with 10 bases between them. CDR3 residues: CAWSSATYQPQHF. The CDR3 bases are TGTGCCTGGAGTTCGGCGACTTATCAGCCCCAGCATTTT.

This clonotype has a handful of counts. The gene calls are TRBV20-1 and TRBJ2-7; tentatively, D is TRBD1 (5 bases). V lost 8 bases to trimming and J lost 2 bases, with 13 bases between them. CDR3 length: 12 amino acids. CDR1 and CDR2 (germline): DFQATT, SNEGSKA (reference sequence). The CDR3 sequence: CSPPGAAYEQYF. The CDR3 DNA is TGCAGTCCTCCTGGGGCGGCCTACGAGCAGTACTTC.

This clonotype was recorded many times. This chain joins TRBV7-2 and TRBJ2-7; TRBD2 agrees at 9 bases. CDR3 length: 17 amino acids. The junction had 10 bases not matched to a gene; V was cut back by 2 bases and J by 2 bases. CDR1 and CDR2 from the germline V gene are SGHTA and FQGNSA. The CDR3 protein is CASSLSRLAETPYEQYF. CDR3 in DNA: TGTGCCAGCAGCTTATCGCGACTAGCGGAGACCCCCTACGAGCAGTACTTC.

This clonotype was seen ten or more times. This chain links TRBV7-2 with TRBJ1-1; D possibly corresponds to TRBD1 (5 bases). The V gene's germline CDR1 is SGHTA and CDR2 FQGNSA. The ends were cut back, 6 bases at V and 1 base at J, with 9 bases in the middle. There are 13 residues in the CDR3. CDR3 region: CASRTGGNTEAFF. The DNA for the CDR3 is TGTGCCAGCAGGACCGGGGGGAACACTGAAGCTTTCTTT.

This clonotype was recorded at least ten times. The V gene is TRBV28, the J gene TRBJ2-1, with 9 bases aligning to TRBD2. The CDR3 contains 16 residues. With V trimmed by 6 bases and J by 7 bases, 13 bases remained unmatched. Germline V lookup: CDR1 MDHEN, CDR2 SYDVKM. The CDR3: CASRGEPGLALNEQFF. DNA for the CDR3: TGTGCCAGCAGAGGAGAACCGGGACTAGCTCTAAATGAGCAGTTCTTC.

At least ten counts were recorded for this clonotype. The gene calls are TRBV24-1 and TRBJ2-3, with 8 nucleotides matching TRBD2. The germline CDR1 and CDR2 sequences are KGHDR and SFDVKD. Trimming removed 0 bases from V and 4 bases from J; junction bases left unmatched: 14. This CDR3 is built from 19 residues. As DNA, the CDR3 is TGTGCCACCAGTGATTTGGTTGGAATCCCGGGACTAGTCCCAGATACGCAGTATTTT. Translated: CATSDLVGIPGLVPDTQYF.

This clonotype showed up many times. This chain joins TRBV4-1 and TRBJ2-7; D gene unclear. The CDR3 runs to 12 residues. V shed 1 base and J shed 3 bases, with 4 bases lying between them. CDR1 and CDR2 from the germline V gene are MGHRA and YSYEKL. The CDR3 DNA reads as TGCGCCAGCAGCCAAGGGATCTACGAGCAGTACTTC. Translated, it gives CASSQGIYEQYF.

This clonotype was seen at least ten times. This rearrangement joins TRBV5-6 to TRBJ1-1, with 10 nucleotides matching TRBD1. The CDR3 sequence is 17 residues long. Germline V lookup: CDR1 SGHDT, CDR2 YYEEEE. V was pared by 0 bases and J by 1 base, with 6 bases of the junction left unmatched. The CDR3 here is CASSLGGQGGPNTEAFF. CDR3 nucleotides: TGTGCCAGCAGCTTGGGTGGACAGGGGGGCCCGAACACTGAAGCTTTCTTT. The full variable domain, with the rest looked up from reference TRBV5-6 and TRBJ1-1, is DAGVTQSPTHLIKTRGQQVTLRCSPKSGHDTVSWYQQALGQGPQFIFQYYEEEERQRGNFPDRFSGHQFPNYSSELNVNALLLGDSALYLCASSLGGQGGPNTEAFFGQGTRLTVV.

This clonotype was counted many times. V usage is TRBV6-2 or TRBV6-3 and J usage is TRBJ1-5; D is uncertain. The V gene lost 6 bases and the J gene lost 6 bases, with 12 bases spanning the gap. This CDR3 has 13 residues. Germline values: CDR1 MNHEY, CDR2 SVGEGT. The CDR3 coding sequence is TGTGCCAGCAGCCCGGCCGGTTTTCAGCCCCAGCATTTT. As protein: CASSPAGFQPQHF.

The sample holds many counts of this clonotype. In nucleotides, the CDR3 is TGTGCCAGCAGCGGACAGGGTAGATTCGAGCAGTACTTC. Translating gives CASSGQGRFEQYF. The chain joins TRBV7-2 to TRBJ2-7, with 8 bases matching TRBD1. CDR3 length equals 13 residues. J gave up 6 bases and V 5 bases, and 6 bases lay outside the gene matches. CDR1 is SGHTA, CDR2 FQGNSA, per germline.

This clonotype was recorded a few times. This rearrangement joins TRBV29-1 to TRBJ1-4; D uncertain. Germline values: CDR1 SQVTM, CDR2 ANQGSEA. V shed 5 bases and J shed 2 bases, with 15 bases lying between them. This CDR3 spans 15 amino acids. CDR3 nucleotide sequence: TGCAGCGTTACACCTCTTGGAGGGACTAATGAAAAACTGTTTTTT. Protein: CSVTPLGGTNEKLFF.

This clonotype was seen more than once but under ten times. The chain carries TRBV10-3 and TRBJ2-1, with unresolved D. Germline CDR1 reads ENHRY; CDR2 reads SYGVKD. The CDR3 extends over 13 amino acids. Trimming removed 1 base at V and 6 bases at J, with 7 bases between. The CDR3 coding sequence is TGTGCCATCAGTGAGTTGGCAGCCAATGAGCAGTTCTTC. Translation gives CAISELAANEQFF.

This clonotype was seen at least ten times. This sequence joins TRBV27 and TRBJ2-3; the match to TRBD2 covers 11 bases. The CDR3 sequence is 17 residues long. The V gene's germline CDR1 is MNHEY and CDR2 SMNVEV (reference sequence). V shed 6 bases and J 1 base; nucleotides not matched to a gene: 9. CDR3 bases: TGTGCCAGCAGCCCTTTAGCGGGAGGGCCCGGCACAGATACGCAGTATTTT. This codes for CASSPLAGGPGTDTQYF.

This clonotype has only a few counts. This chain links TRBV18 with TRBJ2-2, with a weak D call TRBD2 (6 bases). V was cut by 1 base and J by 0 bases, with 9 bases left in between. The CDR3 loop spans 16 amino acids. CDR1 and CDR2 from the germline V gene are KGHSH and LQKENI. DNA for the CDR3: TGTGCCAGCTCACCACTTCGGGGGTCGAACACCGGGGAGCTGTTTTTT. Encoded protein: CASSPLRGSNTGELFF. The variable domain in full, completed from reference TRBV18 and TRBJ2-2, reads NAGVMQNPRHLVRRRGQEARLRCSPMKGHSHVYWYRQLPEEGLKFMVYLQKENIIDESGMPKERFSAEFPKEGPSILRIQQVVRGDSAAYFCASSPLRGSNTGELFFGEGSRLTVL.

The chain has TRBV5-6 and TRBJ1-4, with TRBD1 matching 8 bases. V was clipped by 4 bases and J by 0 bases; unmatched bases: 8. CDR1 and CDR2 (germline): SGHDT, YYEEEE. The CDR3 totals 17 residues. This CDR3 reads CASSDRGWFSTNEKLFF. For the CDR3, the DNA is TGTGCCAGCAGCGACAGGGGATGGTTCTCAACTAATGAAAAACTGTTTTTT.